One sample yielded the 25 T cell receptor beta chains listed below, sequenced in a study of beta chain features in type 1 diabetes (dated by TCRdb to the late 2010s). The library came from the immunoSEQ multiplex PCR assay. All of the isolated RNA was reverse transcribed with the High Capacity cDNA Reverse Transcription Kit, so expressed TCRB transcripts were sequenced. TCRdb retrieved this table from immuneACCESS and kept in-frame rearrangements only. Not all clones are present; in checked studies, unresolved V genes account for under half, and no reason is known for the remainder. In all, the sample holds roughly 400,000 clones, and approximately 13% of those were seen once. The leading ten clones occupy under 0.04% of the sample. Sequencing input: naive CD4+ T cells from blood. The cell subset or site label of this sample denotes: true naive CD4+ T cells. The receptors originated from a man younger than 45 in good health.

This clone appeared a few times. The rearrangement joins TRBV9 to TRBJ2-1, with D perhaps given as TRBD1 or TRBD2 (5 bases each). V was trimmed by 4 bases and J by 9 bases, leaving 14 bases between them. The germline V gene encodes CDR1 SGDLS and CDR2 YYNGEE. The CDR3 runs 13 residues. The CDR3 here is CASSPAGRVEQFF. The CDR3, as DNA: TGTGCCAGCAGCCCCGCGGGCAGGGTTGAGCAGTTCTTC.

The CDR3 is CASSGIRDRGGSPLHF. CDR3 DNA: TGTGCCAGCAGCGGTATCCGGGACAGGGGTGGTTCACCCCTCCACTTT. J is TRBJ1-6 and V is TRBV9; 10 bases line up with TRBD1. Trimming took 3 bases from V and 9 from J; bases not matched to a gene: 9. This CDR3 is built from 16 residues. Germline V gives CDR1 SGDLS, CDR2 YYNGEE.

V and J are TRBV29-1 and TRBJ1-2, with D possibly being TRBD1 (6 bases). The V end lost 3 bases, the J end lost 4 bases, and 15 bases lay between the germline ends. This CDR3 is built from 14 residues. Germline V gene data show CDR1 as SQVTM and CDR2 as ANQGSEA. The CDR3 spells CSVEGGPGPYGYTF. The CDR3 DNA follows: TGCAGCGTTGAGGGGGGGCCAGGCCCCTATGGCTACACCTTC.

This clone was found a few times. This chain joins TRBV7-2 and TRBJ1-1; the D is unclear. This CDR3 contains 15 residues. Germline V gene lookup returns CDR1 SGHTA and CDR2 FQGNSA. Trimming left V 5 bases short and J 9 bases short, with 22 bases between. CDR3: CASSIEQAGLGQAFF. Written as DNA, the CDR3 is TGTGCCAGCAGCATCGAGCAGGCTGGGTTAGGCCAAGCTTTCTTT.

This clone was counted only a few times. This chain connects TRBV29-1 to TRBJ2-3; 9 bases are shared with TRBD2. CDR1 is SQVTM and CDR2 is ANQGSEA in the germline V gene. Unmatched junction bases numbered 7, after V lost 7 bases and J lost 2 bases. This CDR3 has 14 amino acids. The CDR3 loop reads CSARLAENTDTQYF. For the CDR3, the DNA is TGCAGCGCACGACTAGCGGAGAACACAGATACGCAGTATTTT.

This chain joins TRBV4-2 and TRBJ2-7; TRBD2 aligns across 9 bases. The germline CDR1 and CDR2 sequences are LGHNA and YNFKEQ. V shed 1 base, J shed 0 bases, and the junction held 4 bases outside the gene matches. The CDR3 length is 16 residues. The CDR3 coding sequence is TGTGCCAGCAGCCAAGCAGCGGGGGGCCTCTCCTACGAGCAGTACTTC. Protein: CASSQAAGGLSYEQYF.

This clone was observed a few times. The rearrangement links TRBV19 to TRBJ2-2; 8 bases map to TRBD1. CDR1 and CDR2 from the germline V gene are LNHDA and SQIVND (reference sequence). With 9 bases clipped from V and 4 bases from J, the junction kept 7 bases outside the gene matches. This CDR3 is built from 14 residues. CDR3 DNA sequence: TGTGCCAGCTTCAGGGGGCAGGGCACCGGGGAGCTGTTTTTT. Translated: CASFRGQGTGELFF.

The CDR3 DNA follows: TGCAGCGTTGAAATGGGGGCCGAGGGGTCCCAGCATTTT. Translation: CSVEMGAEGSQHF. The chain has TRBV29-1 and TRBJ1-5; D is perhaps TRBD1 (6 bases). Trimming removed 2 bases at V and 11 bases at J, with 16 bases between. CDR3 size: 13 residues. Germline loops: CDR1 SQVTM, CDR2 ANQGSEA.

The chain uses TRBV18 and TRBJ2-7; the D gene is possibly TRBD1 (6 bases). Germline lookup yields CDR1 KGHSH and CDR2 LQKENI. CDR3 length: 14 amino acids. V was shortened by 4 bases and J by 6 bases, with 16 bases between the two germline ends. The CDR3 nucleotides read TGTGCCAGCTCACAAGCCTCAGGGGCTCGCGAGCAGTACGTC. As protein: CASSQASGAREQYV.

This chain connects TRBV30 to TRBJ1-1, with 7 bases identical to TRBD1. Germline-derived CDR1 and CDR2 are GTSNPN and SVGIG (reference sequence). The CDR3 extends over 20 amino acids. V shed 7 bases, J shed 2 bases, and the junction held 28 bases outside the gene matches. This chain's CDR3 is CAYPSPSPPGQIPPNTEAFF. The DNA of the CDR3 is TGTGCCTACCCTTCGCCCAGCCCTCCGGGACAGATACCCCCTAACACTGAAGCTTTCTTT.

Only a few counts were recorded for this clone. The V and J genes are TRBV14 and TRBJ1-1; unclear D gene. The CDR3 spans 11 residues. Germline CDR1 is SGHDN and CDR2 is FVKESK. The V and J ends lost 0 bases and 11 bases respectively, with 7 bases between them. The CDR3 spells CASSQDRRAFF. For the CDR3, the DNA is TGTGCCAGCAGCCAAGATAGGAGGGCTTTCTTT.

The chain links TRBV30 to TRBJ2-5; D possibly matches TRBD1 or TRBD2 (5 bases each). The CDR3 contains 13 residues. CDR1 GTSNPN and CDR2 SVGIG come from the germline V gene (reference sequence). V lost 0 bases and J 12 bases, leaving 17 bases between the germline ends. The CDR3 loop is CAWSVWGTRMEYF. In DNA form, the CDR3 reads TGTGCCTGGAGTGTGTGGGGGACCCGCATGGAGTACTTC. The variable domain in full, with the rest retrieved from reference TRBV30 and TRBJ2-5, is SQTIHQWPATLVQPVGSPLSLECTVEGTSNPNLYWYRQAAGRGLQLLFYSVGIGQISSEVPQNLSASRPQDRQFILSSKKLLLSDSGFYLCAWSVWGTRMEYFGPGTRLLVL.

This chain links TRBV25-1 with TRBJ2-1; D not certain. This CDR3 has 14 residues. CDR1 is MGHDK and CDR2 is SYGVNS in the germline V gene. Trimming took off 4 bases at V and 4 bases at J, with 11 bases between the two ends. CDR3 region: CASSGYLGYNEQFF. CDR3 sequence (DNA): TGTGCCAGCAGTGGCTACCTGGGGTACAATGAGCAGTTCTTC.

This chain joins TRBV9 and TRBJ1-2, with D possibly TRBD1 on 5 matching bases. Trimming left V 0 bases short and J 0 bases short, with 9 bases between. The germline CDR1 and CDR2 sequences are SGDLS and YYNGEE. The CDR3 covers 15 residues. CDR3 residues: CASSVVGGANYGYTF. The DNA of the CDR3 is TGTGCCAGCAGCGTAGTCGGGGGAGCTAACTATGGCTACACCTTC. Drawing the rest from reference TRBV9 and TRBJ1-2, the complete variable domain is DSGVTQTPKHLITATGQRVTLRCSPRSGDLSVYWYQQSLDQGLQFLIQYYNGEERAKGNILERFSAQQFPDLHSELNLSSLELGDSALYFCASSVVGGANYGYTFGSGTRLTVV.

The rearrangement joins TRBV29-1 to TRBJ2-2; 9 bases map to TRBD2. This CDR3 contains 14 residues. V was pared by 5 bases and J by 7 bases, with 8 bases of the junction left unmatched. The V gene's germline CDR1 is SQVTM and CDR2 ANQGSEA. The CDR3 DNA reads as TGCAGCGTTCGGCGGGAGGGCCGAAGCGGGGAGCTGTTTTTT. Its translation is CSVRREGRSGELFF.

The chain recombines TRBV13 with TRBJ2-1; the D gene is possibly TRBD1 (6 bases). The CDR3 loop spans 18 amino acids. Per the germline V gene, CDR1 is PRHDT and CDR2 is FYEKMQ (reference sequence). V was pared by 0 bases and J by 12 bases, with 27 bases between. CDR3 nucleotides: TGTGCCAGCAGCTTAGGGGCCCTACAGGGTGGGACGACAATGGGGCAGTTCTTC. Translating gives CASSLGALQGGTTMGQFF.

This rearrangement joins TRBV5-1 to TRBJ2-1, with TRBD2 identical over 11 bases. V lost 4 bases and J lost 6; bases outside the gene matches: 9. The V gene's germline CDR1 is SGHRS and CDR2 YFSETQ. The CDR3 is made up of 16 amino acids. The CDR3 region has the DNA TGCGCCAGCAGCCCGCCGACTAGCGGGATTGGCAATGAGCAGTTCTTC. Translation gives CASSPPTSGIGNEQFF.

This chain links TRBV5-6 with TRBJ2-1; TRBD2 matches at 14 bases. Looked up from germline, CDR1 is SGHDT and CDR2 is YYEEEE. V lost 2 bases, J lost 6 bases, and 4 bases stayed unmatched. There are 16 residues in the CDR3. CDR3 region: CASSFSGTSGSNEQFF. DNA for the CDR3: TGTGCCAGCAGCTTCTCCGGGACTAGCGGGAGCAATGAGCAGTTCTTC.

V gene TRBV15 combines with J gene TRBJ2-4; TRBD1 matches 10 bases. The CDR3 is 18 residues long. Germline assignment: CDR1 LNHNV and CDR2 YYDKDF (reference sequence). V shed 1 base and J 3 bases; nucleotides not matched to a gene: 9. DNA of the CDR3: TGTGCCACCAGCAGAGTCCCCGACAGGGGGCTCGACAAAAACATTCAGTACTTC. It is translated as CATSRVPDRGLDKNIQYF.

The chain carries TRBV7-2 and TRBJ2-2, with 10 positions matching TRBD2. Looked up from germline, CDR1 is SGHTA and CDR2 is FQGNSA. Unmatched junction bases numbered 8, after V lost 5 bases and J lost 5 bases. The CDR3 consists of 16 residues. The CDR3 region has the DNA TGTGCCAGCAGCCAAACACTAGCGGGGACAACCGGGGAGCTGTTTTTT. Encoded protein: CASSQTLAGTTGELFF.

The sample holds a few counts of this clone. The rearrangement links TRBV29-1 to TRBJ1-4; 7 bases match TRBD1. The V gene end was trimmed by 4 bases and the J gene end by 8 bases; junction bases not matched to a gene: 13. Germline CDR1 and CDR2: SQVTM and ANQGSEA. The CDR3 covers 15 residues. This CDR3 is CSVGGTALVPEKLFF. The CDR3 bases are TGCAGCGTTGGGGGGACAGCCCTAGTTCCGGAAAAACTGTTTTTT. Together with reference TRBV29-1 and TRBJ1-4, the CDR3 gives the full variable domain: SAVISQKPSRDICQRGTSLTIQCQVDSQVTMMFWYRQQPGQSLTLIATANQGSEATYESGFVIDKFPISRPNLTFSTLTVSNMSPEDSSIYLCSVGGTALVPEKLFFGSGTQLSVL.

The V and J genes are TRBV19 and TRBJ2-5; no definite D call. Deletions cut 2 bases from V and 0 bases from J, with 10 bases between. Germline V gene data show CDR1 as LNHDA and CDR2 as SQIVND (reference sequence). CDR3 length equals 15 residues. CDR3 residues: CASSISAEYQETQYF. In nucleotides, the CDR3 is TGTGCCAGTAGTATAAGTGCAGAGTACCAAGAGACCCAGTACTTC.

This clone occurred a few times. The chain joins TRBV18 to TRBJ1-6; 7 bases are a match to TRBD1. Germline loops: CDR1 KGHSH, CDR2 LQKENI. Trimming cost V 5 bases and J 7 bases; bases outside gene matches: 5. This CDR3 contains 14 residues. In DNA form, the CDR3 reads TGTGCCAGCTCATCCGACAGGGCCAATTCACCCCTCCACTTT. Translation: CASSSDRANSPLHF.

The chain uses TRBV15 and TRBJ1-3; D not resolved. Germline lookup yields CDR1 LNHNV and CDR2 YYDKDF (reference sequence). This CDR3 region has 18 residues. V was shortened by 0 bases and J by 0 bases, with 15 bases between the two germline ends. This CDR3 is CATSRDPFPGSSGNTIYF. The CDR3 DNA reads TGTGCCACCAGCAGAGATCCTTTCCCTGGGAGCTCTGGAAACACCATATATTTT.

This clone was seen a handful of times. The chain combines TRBV14 with TRBJ2-3, with D tentatively TRBD1 (5 bases). Trimming shortened V by 4 bases and J by 7 bases, and 15 bases separated the two germline ends. Per the germline V gene, CDR1 is SGHDN and CDR2 is FVKESK. The CDR3 is made up of 14 amino acids. CDR3 in amino acids: CASSPPGRVNTQYF. CDR3 sequence (DNA): TGTGCCAGCAGCCCCCCGGGCAGGGTGAATACGCAGTATTTT.